This T cell receptor beta chain is drawn from a study of cytomegalovirus exposure and HLA in healthy donors. Both 60 Vbeta primers and 13 Jbeta primers went into the PCR. Some clones are missing from TCRdb's copy, which holds only in-frame ones; the method was immunoSEQ multiplex PCR. The repertoire holds 130,000 to 150,000 clones, roughly 80% seen once, with 2.5% in the top ten. This clone was detected only a few times. Its cognate antigen is unknown. Other DNA sequences in this sample translate to the same CDR3. The CDR3 totals 13 residues. CDR1 MNHEY and CDR2 SMNVEV come from the germline V gene (reference sequence). V trimming: 6 bases; J trimming: 1 base; junction bases outside the gene matches: 1. The study, taken as a whole, reports: Researchers counted around 180 TCR beta chains as cytomegalovirus-associated.

The V gene is TRBV27, the J gene TRBJ1-1, with 8 bases lining up with TRBD1. The sequence was obtained from a boy aged 2-15 years in good health and CMV-seronegative. Specimen: PBMCs. CDR3 in amino acids: CASRGQGNTEAFF. CDR3 nucleotides: TGTGCCAGCAGAGGACAGGGGAACACTGAAGCTTTCTTT.